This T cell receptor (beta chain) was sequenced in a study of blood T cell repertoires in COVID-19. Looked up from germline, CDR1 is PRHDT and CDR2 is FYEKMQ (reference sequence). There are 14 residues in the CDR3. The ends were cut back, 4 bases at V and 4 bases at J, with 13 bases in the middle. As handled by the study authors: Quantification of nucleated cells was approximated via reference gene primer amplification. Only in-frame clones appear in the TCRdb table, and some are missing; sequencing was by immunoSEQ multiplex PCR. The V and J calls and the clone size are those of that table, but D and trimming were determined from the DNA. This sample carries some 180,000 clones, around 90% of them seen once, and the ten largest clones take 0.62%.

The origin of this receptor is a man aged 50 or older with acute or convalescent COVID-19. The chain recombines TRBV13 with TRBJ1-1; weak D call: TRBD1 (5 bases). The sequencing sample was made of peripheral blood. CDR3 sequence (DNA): TGTGCCAGCAGCTCACCTTGGGGGGTCACTGAAGCTTTCTTT. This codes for CASSSPWGVTEAFF. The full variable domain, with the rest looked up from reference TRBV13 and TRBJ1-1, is AAGVIQSPRHLIKEKRETATLKCYPIPRHDTVYWYQQGPGQDPQFLISFYEKMQSDKGSIPDRFSAQQFSDYHSELNMSSLELGDSALYFCASSSPWGVTEAFFGQGTRLTVV.